What follows are 20 T cell receptor beta chains derived from one specimen sequenced in a study of human T cells and chemical hapten exposure. Stated time point: patch test 1, 2 weeks after DPC sensitization. As to treatment: therapeutic diphenylcyclopropenone sensitization with weekly scalp DPC. TCRdb used MiXCR to reprocess the RACE reads, holding one entry per CDR3 protein. Of some 83,000 distinct CDR3 sequences in the sample, about 11% were seen once. Material: whole blood, obtained in connection with sensitization to the hapten diphenylcyclopropenone (DPC). The receptors originated from a woman in her fifties or sixties with alopecia areata. Some clones in this sample may be carry-over from other donors' samples.

This clonotype has at least ten counts. The chain links TRBV5-1 to TRBJ2-1; 9 positions match TRBD1. The junction had 13 bases not matched to a gene; V was cut back by 2 bases and J by 10 bases. The CDR3 loop spans 16 amino acids. CDR1 SGHRS and CDR2 YFSETQ come from the germline V gene. The CDR3 sequence is CASSFTGTGFSREQFF. The CDR3 coding sequence is TGCGCCAGCAGCTTTACCGGGACAGGGTTCTCGAGGGAGCAGTTCTTC.

In its sample, this clonotype was seen a few times. CDR3 sequence reads: CASSVVGGRPTDTQYF. The DNA for the CDR3 is TGTGCCAGCAGCGTAGTGGGGGGGCGCCCCACAGATACGCAGTATTTT. The chain joins TRBV9 to TRBJ2-3; maybe TRBD2 (7 bases). CDR3 length: 16 residues. The V gene lost 0 bases and the J gene lost 2 bases, with 13 bases spanning the gap. Per germline, CDR1 SGDLS and CDR2 YYNGEE.

V is TRBV7-2 and J is TRBJ2-5; 8 nucleotides agree with TRBD1. The J segment lost 5 bases and the V segment lost 3 bases, leaving 5 bases of the junction unmatched. The length of the CDR3 is 14 residues. The V gene's germline CDR1 is SGHTA and CDR2 FQGNSA. CDR3 in amino acids: CASSFAGGAETQYF. The CDR3 bases are TGTGCCAGCAGCTTTGCAGGGGGCGCTGAGACCCAGTACTTC.

This clonotype has a count of ten or more. The rearrangement joins TRBV3-1 to TRBJ2-4, with D perhaps matching TRBD1 (5 bases). Deletions cut 2 bases from V and 8 bases from J, with 16 bases between. Germline values: CDR1 LGHDT, CDR2 YNNKEL (reference sequence). The CDR3 sequence is 15 residues long. The DNA of the CDR3 is TGTGCCAGCAGCCAACAGGGCTACGCCAGGGACATTCAGTACTTC. Protein sequence: CASSQQGYARDIQYF.

This clonotype has ten or more counts. The CDR3: CASSSSGTTPSTDTQYF. CDR3 coding DNA: TGCGCCAGCAGCTCCTCCGGGACTACCCCAAGCACAGATACGCAGTATTTT. The rearrangement joins TRBV5-1 to TRBJ2-3, with TRBD2 identical over 7 bases. The trim removed 3 bases at V and 0 bases at J, leaving 10 bases unmatched. The V gene's germline CDR1 is SGHRS and CDR2 YFSETQ. This CDR3 spans 17 amino acids.

This sequence joins TRBV6-5 and TRBJ2-7, with 8 bases identical to TRBD2. From germline, CDR1 is MNHEY and CDR2 SVGAGI. V gave up 4 bases and J gave up 2 bases; unmatched junction bases: 7. The CDR3 totals 15 residues. CDR3 nucleotides: TGTGCCAGCAGTTCCCCGGGGGGGATAGCCTACGAGCAGTACTTC. Residues: CASSSPGGIAYEQYF.

V and J are TRBV7-2 and TRBJ2-1, with a weak D call TRBD2 (5 bases). The V end lost 0 bases, the J end lost 10 bases, and 13 bases lay between the germline ends. The CDR3 consists of 14 residues. Looked up from germline, CDR1 is SGHTA and CDR2 is FQGNSA. CDR3 in amino acids: CASSLAFDYQEQFF. The CDR3 nucleotides are TGTGCCAGCAGCTTAGCTTTTGACTACCAGGAGCAGTTCTTC.

The table lists this clonotype with many counts. The chain has TRBV7-8 and TRBJ2-1; possible D gene TRBD2, 6 bases. The length of the CDR3 is 17 residues. The V end was cut by 2 bases, the J end by 6 bases, with 20 bases between. From germline, CDR1 is SGHVS and CDR2 FQNEAQ. The CDR3 here is CASSLPGSGRLGNEQFF. The CDR3 nucleotides read TGTGCCAGCAGCTTACCCGGGAGTGGGAGGTTGGGCAATGAGCAGTTCTTC.

With respect to this clonotype: Possible read error: a much larger clone is one base away. The CDR3 does not end in the conserved phenylalanine or tryptophan, so this is likely a read error. J is TRBJ1-2 and V is TRBV7-3; the D is unclear. The CDR3 sequence is 12 residues long. The ends were cut back, 6 bases at V and 7 bases at J, with 12 bases in the middle. The germline CDR1 and CDR2 sequences are SGHTA and FQGTGA. CDR3 in amino acids: CASRSVEGGYTC. DNA for the CDR3: TGTGCCAGCAGGTCCGTTGAAGGTGGCTACACCTGC.

The rearrangement links TRBV27 to TRBJ1-1; D is unresolved. CDR3 length: 13 residues. CDR1 MNHEY and CDR2 SMNVEV come from the germline V gene (reference sequence). The V end was cut by 10 bases, the J end by 1 base, with 13 bases between. This CDR3 is CATSRQRNTEAFF. The CDR3 nucleotides read TGTGCCACCTCTCGGCAGCGGAACACTGAAGCTTTCTTT.

V usage is TRBV11-2 and J usage is TRBJ1-2; 7 positions agree with TRBD1. Germline V CDR1 and CDR2: SGHAT, FQNNGV. CDR3 length: 15 residues. With V trimmed by 5 bases and J by 5 bases, 11 bases remained unmatched. Here the CDR3 DNA reads TGTGCCAGCAGCGCTGGTTCAGGGGGATGGTATGGCTACACCTTC. It translates to CASSAGSGGWYGYTF.

V is TRBV7-3 and J is TRBJ2-5, with TRBD2 matching over 10 bases. CDR1 is SGHTA, CDR2 FQGTGA, per germline. The J segment lost 5 bases and the V segment lost 5 bases, leaving 5 bases of the junction unmatched. This CDR3 is built from 14 residues. The CDR3 region is CASSLAGASETQYF. DNA for the CDR3: TGTGCCAGCAGCCTAGCGGGGGCCTCGGAGACCCAGTACTTC.

The rearrangement joins TRBV5-5 to TRBJ1-6; a weak D match, TRBD1 (6 bases). This CDR3 is built from 14 residues. In germline, CDR1 is SGHKS, CDR2 YYEKEE (reference sequence). V lost 1 base and J lost 7, with 9 bases in between. The CDR3 DNA follows: TGTGCCAGCAGCTTGCAGGGGATGAATTCACCCCTCCACTTT. Protein: CASSLQGMNSPLHF.

The gene calls are TRBV7-2 and TRBJ1-1; 10 bases line up with TRBD1. Germline values: CDR1 SGHTA, CDR2 FQGNSA. The CDR3 spans 16 residues. The J segment lost 5 bases and the V segment lost 2 bases, leaving 8 bases of the junction unmatched. The CDR3 bases are TGTGCCAGCAGCTTACGACAGGGGGCTGGCAGGACTGAAGCTTTCTTT. Its translation: CASSLRQGAGRTEAFF.

The rearrangement links TRBV7-9 to TRBJ1-4, with D unresolved. The length of the CDR3 is 15 residues. Per the germline V gene, CDR1 is SEHNR and CDR2 is FQNEAQ (reference sequence). V dropped 1 base and J dropped 7 bases, with 13 bases sitting between them. For the CDR3, the DNA is TGTGCCAGCAGCTTAGTTTCGGTATATGGTGAAAAACTGTTTTTT. Its protein product is CASSLVSVYGEKLFF.

This clonotype came up many times. The chain carries TRBV6-2 or TRBV6-3 and TRBJ2-7; the D gene could be TRBD1 or TRBD2 (5 bases each). V lost 4 bases and J 3 bases, leaving 16 bases between the germline ends. The CDR3 sequence is 15 residues long. Germline V gives CDR1 MNHEY, CDR2 SVGEGT. The CDR3 reads CASSSPGTYNYEQYF. For the CDR3, the DNA is TGTGCCAGCAGTTCACCCGGGACCTACAACTACGAGCAGTACTTC.

At least ten counts were recorded for this clonotype. V usage is TRBV5-5 and J usage is TRBJ1-2; D not resolved. The germline gives CDR1 SGHKS, CDR2 YYEKEE (reference sequence). The CDR3 loop spans 12 amino acids. Deletions cut 0 bases from V and 9 bases from J, with 9 bases between. In DNA, the CDR3 is TGTGCCAGCAGCTTGGGAGACCTTCGCTACACCTTC. Translation gives CASSLGDLRYTF.

This clonotype has more than one count but fewer than ten. The chain carries TRBV20-1 and TRBJ2-5; D is ambiguous. CDR3 length equals 13 residues. The V end was cut by 4 bases, the J end by 1 base, with 10 bases between. Germline lookup yields CDR1 DFQATT and CDR2 SNEGSKA (reference sequence). CDR3 nucleotides: TGCAGTGCTATCCTCAAGGCCCAAGAGACCCAGTACTTC. Translating gives CSAILKAQETQYF.

This clonotype was counted ten times or more. The CDR3 DNA follows: TGTGCCAGCCGAGTGAACACTGAAGCTTTCTTT. Translation gives CASRVNTEAFF. The chain is built from TRBV28 and TRBJ1-1; D gene ambiguous. V was clipped by 8 bases and J by 0 bases, with 4 bases between them. Germline V gives CDR1 MDHEN, CDR2 SYDVKM. This CDR3 region has 11 residues.

V is TRBV6-5 and J is TRBJ1-5; a weak D match, TRBD1 (6 bases). Germline-derived CDR1 and CDR2 are MNHEY and SVGAGI. Deletions cut 5 bases from V and 1 base from J, with 6 bases between. This CDR3 is 13 amino acids long. CDR3 residues: CASSGQSNQPQHF. CDR3 in DNA: TGTGCCAGCAGTGGACAGAGCAATCAGCCCCAGCATTTT.